Below are 24 T cell receptor beta chains sequenced from a single sample in a study of cytomegalovirus exposure and HLA in healthy donors. Use of 60 Vbeta and 13 Jbeta primers characterized the PCR. Assay: immunoSEQ multiplex PCR; the TCRdb copy retains only in-frame clones and omits some. The data show about 150,000 clones, with about 60% seen just once and under 7.5% held by the top ten. The specimen was PBMCs. These receptors originate from a woman between 55 and 75 years old in good health and CMV-seropositive.

In this sample, this clone turned up a few times. V usage is TRBV27 and J usage is TRBJ2-7; 10 nucleotides match TRBD2. Germline V gene lookup returns CDR1 MNHEY and CDR2 SMNVEV (reference sequence). This CDR3 spans 13 amino acids. V trimming: 3 bases; J trimming: 6 bases; junction bases outside the gene matches: 2. CDR3 amino acids: CASSFASGGEQYF. The DNA for the CDR3 is TGTGCCAGCAGTTTTGCTAGCGGGGGCGAGCAGTACTTC.

The chain combines TRBV28 with TRBJ2-1; 8 bases agree with TRBD2. J gave up 2 bases and V 10 bases, and 13 bases lay outside the gene matches. This CDR3 is built from 16 residues. The germline V gene has CDR1 MDHEN and CDR2 SYDVKM. CDR3 in amino acids: CATYGQREYTYNEQFF. For the CDR3, the DNA is TGTGCCACATATGGCCAGCGGGAGTATACCTACAATGAGCAGTTCTTC. The variable domain in full, with the rest retrieved from reference TRBV28 and TRBJ2-1, is DVKVTQSSRYLVKRTGEKVFLECVQDMDHENMFWYRQDPGLGLRLIYFSYDVKMKEKGDIPEGYSVSREKKERFSLILESASTNQTSMYLCATYGQREYTYNEQFFGPGTRLTVL.

The V and J genes are TRBV5-1 and TRBJ2-7; D might be TRBD2 (6 bases). The length of the CDR3 is 14 residues. Germline CDR1 is SGHRS and CDR2 is YFSETQ. V was shortened by 7 bases and J by 0 bases, with 14 bases between the two germline ends. As DNA, the CDR3 is TGCGCCAGCCGAGGGGACTCGAGCTCCTACGAGCAGTACTTC. It encodes CASRGDSSSYEQYF.

The J gene is TRBJ2-1, the V gene TRBV28, with D tentatively TRBD2 (5 bases). The CDR3 contains 13 residues. V dropped 6 bases and J dropped 10 bases, with 16 bases sitting between them. Germline assignment: CDR1 MDHEN and CDR2 SYDVKM. The CDR3 spells CASRSGAIREQFF. The CDR3, as DNA: TGTGCCAGCAGGAGCGGAGCTATACGGGAGCAGTTCTTC.

The chain links TRBV18 to TRBJ1-3; TRBD1 matches 8 bases. Trimming removed 3 bases from V and 1 base from J; junction bases left unmatched: 5. Germline CDR1 KGHSH, CDR2 LQKENI. The CDR3 has 16 residues. The CDR3 spells CASSPSTGGSGNTIYF. The CDR3 DNA follows: TGTGCCAGCTCACCCTCCACAGGGGGATCTGGAAACACCATATATTTT.

This clone was seen only a few times. CDR3 region: CASSRPTSGYQETQYF. CDR3 DNA: TGTGCCAGTAGTAGACCCACTAGCGGCTATCAAGAGACCCAGTACTTC. The chain carries TRBV19 and TRBJ2-5, with 8 positions matching TRBD2. CDR3 length equals 16 residues. Germline V gives CDR1 LNHDA, CDR2 SQIVND (reference sequence). The V gene end was trimmed by 4 bases and the J gene end by 2 bases; junction bases not matched to a gene: 9.

V gene TRBV7-3 combines with J gene TRBJ2-6; D possibly corresponds to TRBD1 (6 bases). Looked up from germline, CDR1 is SGHTA and CDR2 is FQGTGA. The V and J ends lost 5 bases and 1 base respectively, with 9 bases between them. This CDR3 comprises 15 residues. CDR3 DNA: TGTGCCAGCAGCCTAGGGGGATCTGGGGCCAACGTCCTGACTTTC. Translating gives CASSLGGSGANVLTF.

The chain has TRBV7-3 and TRBJ2-7; 7 bases fit TRBD2. Germline V gives CDR1 SGHTA, CDR2 FQGTGA. Unmatched junction bases numbered 10, after V lost 2 bases and J lost 9 bases. The CDR3 is 14 amino acids. The CDR3 here is CASSLGSGNVLQYF. The CDR3 DNA follows: TGTGCCAGCAGCTTAGGGAGCGGGAACGTGTTGCAGTACTTC.

This chain links TRBV7-8 with TRBJ1-2; no firm D call. The V gene lost 5 bases and the J gene lost 7 bases, with 17 bases spanning the gap. Germline-derived CDR1 and CDR2 are SGHVS and FQNEAQ. The CDR3 runs to 14 residues. CDR3: CASSPSVRRGGYTF. In DNA, the CDR3 is TGTGCCAGCAGCCCATCGGTGCGGAGAGGTGGCTACACCTTC.

This rearrangement joins TRBV29-1 to TRBJ2-7; 9 bases align to TRBD2. Germline V gives CDR1 SQVTM, CDR2 ANQGSEA. This CDR3 is 11 amino acids long. With V trimmed by 6 bases and J by 5 bases, 2 bases remained unmatched. This CDR3 reads CSVGTSHEQYF. CDR3 coding DNA: TGCAGCGTGGGGACTAGCCACGAGCAGTACTTC.

V and J are TRBV9 and TRBJ2-2; 8 positions agree with TRBD2. The V segment lost 4 bases and the J segment 0 bases; nucleotides outside the gene matches: 5. Germline loops: CDR1 SGDLS, CDR2 YYNGEE. The CDR3 is 16 amino acids. The CDR3 reads CASSHRAGANTGELFF. CDR3 nucleotide sequence: TGTGCCAGCAGCCATCGAGCGGGAGCGAACACCGGGGAGCTGTTTTTT.

The gene calls are TRBV2 and TRBJ1-1; D is possibly TRBD1 (5 bases). CDR1 and CDR2 (germline): SNHLY, FYNNEI. V dropped 6 bases and J dropped 3 bases, with 8 bases sitting between them. The CDR3 consists of 12 residues. As DNA, the CDR3 is TGTGCCAGCAGCGGCAGGGACACTGAAGCTTTCTTT. It codes for CASSGRDTEAFF.

This clone has a handful of counts. This chain joins TRBV5-8 and TRBJ2-1, with D tentatively TRBD1 (6 bases). The germline V gene encodes CDR1 SGHTS and CDR2 YDEGEE. V lost 3 bases to trimming and J lost 7 bases, with 17 bases between them. The CDR3 sequence is 15 residues long. The CDR3 spells CASSSPRGNGNEQFF. CDR3 DNA sequence: TGTGCCAGCAGCTCGCCCAGGGGCAATGGGAATGAGCAGTTCTTC.

The V call is TRBV5-1, the J call TRBJ2-2, with a weak D call TRBD1 (6 bases). V was clipped by 7 bases and J by 3 bases, with 10 bases between them. The CDR3 is 13 amino acids. In germline, CDR1 is SGHRS, CDR2 YFSETQ. CDR3 coding DNA: TGCGCCAGCGCTAGGACAGACACCGGGGAGCTGTTTTTT. Its protein is CASARTDTGELFF.

The chain carries TRBV28 and TRBJ2-1; possible D gene TRBD2, 6 bases. This CDR3 comprises 14 residues. The germline V and J ends were trimmed by 5 bases and 8 bases, with 16 bases remaining between them. Germline-derived CDR1 and CDR2 are MDHEN and SYDVKM. CDR3 nucleotides: TGTGCCAGCAGTAGGGCGGGACTCATGGATGAGCAGTTCTTC. It codes for CASSRAGLMDEQFF.

The chain is built from TRBV5-1 and TRBJ2-2; maybe TRBD2 (5 bases). Germline assignment: CDR1 SGHRS and CDR2 YFSETQ. V shed 9 bases and J shed 1 base, with 13 bases lying between them. This CDR3 comprises 14 residues. The CDR3 here is CATHYGVNTGELFF. The CDR3 DNA is TGCGCCACCCACTACGGGGTGAACACCGGGGAGCTGTTTTTT.

V usage is TRBV5-1 and J usage is TRBJ1-5; perhaps TRBD1 as D (5 bases). The CDR3 contains 15 residues. The V end lost 0 bases, the J end lost 5 bases, and 12 bases lay between the germline ends. From germline, CDR1 is SGHRS and CDR2 YFSETQ. The CDR3 spells CASSLEAGPYQPQHF. Here the CDR3 DNA reads TGCGCCAGCAGCTTGGAAGCGGGGCCGTATCAGCCCCAGCATTTT.

The chain carries TRBV28 and TRBJ1-2; 11 bases agree with TRBD1. There are 14 residues in the CDR3. Germline V lookup: CDR1 MDHEN, CDR2 SYDVKM. V lost 4 bases to trimming and J lost 10 bases; unmatched junction nucleotides: 8. CDR3 residues: CASSSLGTGGSYTF. The CDR3 DNA follows: TGTGCCAGCAGTTCCCTCGGGACAGGGGGATCCTACACCTTC.

The chain couples TRBV28 to TRBJ1-2, with 7 positions matching TRBD1. The germline V gene has CDR1 MDHEN and CDR2 SYDVKM. V was clipped by 7 bases and J by 3 bases; unmatched bases: 2. This CDR3 is built from 12 residues. The CDR3 bases are TGTGCCAGCAAGGGGGCTGACTATGGCTACACCTTC. The encoded protein is CASKGADYGYTF.

This clone has only a few counts. This chain joins TRBV28 and TRBJ1-5; D not certain. The length of the CDR3 is 14 residues. The ends were cut back, 11 bases at V and 2 bases at J, with 16 bases in the middle. Per the germline V gene, CDR1 is MDHEN and CDR2 is SYDVKM. The CDR3 DNA reads TGTGCCGCCGAGCGGGTCCTCGGCAATCAGCCCCAGCATTTT. This sequence encodes CAAERVLGNQPQHF.

The chain carries TRBV7-9 and TRBJ2-7; perhaps TRBD1 as D (6 bases). The V end lost 5 bases, the J end lost 3 bases, and 14 bases lay between the germline ends. CDR3 size: 14 residues. Germline-derived CDR1 and CDR2 are SEHNR and FQNEAQ (reference sequence). The CDR3: CASSLGYRDYEQYF. For the CDR3, the DNA is TGTGCCAGCAGCCTCGGCTACAGGGACTACGAGCAGTACTTC.

The J gene is TRBJ2-5, the V gene TRBV28, with a weak D call TRBD1 (6 bases). V was clipped by 6 bases and J by 5 bases, with 22 bases between them. This CDR3 region has 16 residues. Germline-derived CDR1 and CDR2 are MDHEN and SYDVKM. The CDR3 nucleotides read TGTGCCAGCAGACCACCACTGGCAGGGGAGATGGAGACCCAGTACTTC. Protein product: CASRPPLAGEMETQYF.

The chain links TRBV28 to TRBJ1-5; 12 bases are a match to TRBD1. The CDR3 loop spans 16 amino acids. Germline CDR1 is MDHEN and CDR2 is SYDVKM. With V trimmed by 5 bases and J by 5 bases, 7 bases remained unmatched. The CDR3: CASSLWDRGRDQPQHF. Written as DNA, the CDR3 is TGTGCCAGCAGTCTCTGGGACAGGGGGCGCGATCAGCCCCAGCATTTT.

CDR3 DNA sequence: TGCGCCAGCAGTCAATCGAGGGGGACAGAGTCCCCATACGAGCAGTACTTC. Translating gives CASSQSRGTESPYEQYF. V usage is TRBV23-1 and J usage is TRBJ2-7, with TRBD1 identical over 7 bases. TRBV23-1 is sorted into the ORF group, with uncertain function. The CDR3 length is 17 residues. Trimming took 0 bases from V and 4 from J; bases not matched to a gene: 12.